The next 15 T cell receptor beta chains were all read from a single sample in a study of blood T cells in healthy people across ages. Using a J-beta primer mix together with a sample-barcoded 5' primer, a second PCR was run for roughly 7 to 11 cycles. TCRdb used MiXCR to reprocess the 5' RACE reads, holding one entry per CDR3 protein. This table has around 1,600,000 distinct CDR3 sequences, 42% appearing once. The specimen was blood. Receptors were obtained from a woman aged 18-29 years in good health.

With respect to this clonotype: Since the CDR3 does not end with the conserved phenylalanine or tryptophan, this likely comes from a read error. The chain couples TRBV6-5 to TRBJ1-2; 9 nucleotides agree with TRBD1. This CDR3 is built from 14 residues. V dropped 6 bases and J dropped 7; count of bases not matched to a gene: 9. Per germline, CDR1 MNHEY and CDR2 SVGAGI. CDR3 loop: CASSPGQGTVGYTS. The CDR3 bases are TGTGCCAGCAGCCCGGGACAGGGAACAGTTGGCTACACCTCC.

This chain joins TRBV20-1 and TRBJ2-5; possibly TRBD2 for D (6 bases). The better agreement between TRBJ2-1 and the DNA end casts doubt on the J call. The CDR3 runs to 15 residues. The germline CDR1 and CDR2 sequences are DFQATT and SNEGSKA (reference sequence). CDR3 coding DNA: TGCAGTGCTATCTTGGGGGGACGGCCCCAAGAGACCCAGTTCTTC. It yields the protein CSAILGGRPQETQFF.

The genes are TRBV19 and TRBJ2-7; 8 positions agree with TRBD2. Looked up from germline, CDR1 is LNHDA and CDR2 is SQIVND (reference sequence). V gave up 4 bases and J gave up 1 base; unmatched junction bases: 6. This CDR3 has 15 amino acids. In DNA, the CDR3 is TGTGCCAGTAGTAGCGTAGCGGGACCTTCCTACGAGCAGTACTTC. Translating gives CASSSVAGPSYEQYF.

CDR3 amino acids: CASSLWQGMNTGELFF. The CDR3 nucleotides are TGTGCCAGCAGTTTATGGCAGGGGATGAACACCGGGGAGCTGTTTTTT. This chain uses TRBV12-3 or TRBV12-4 with TRBJ2-2; possible D gene TRBD1, 6 bases. CDR3 size: 16 residues. Trimming left V 2 bases short and J 1 base short, with 11 bases between.

Turning to this clonotype: One junction end disagrees with the germline gene, perhaps due to a read error. The chain couples TRBV6-5 to TRBJ1-2; D call uncertain. The germline V gene has CDR1 MNHEY and CDR2 SVGAGI. CDR3 length: 14 amino acids. CDR3 sequence (DNA): TGTGCCAGCAGTCCACGGGCGGAACACTATGGCCACACCTTC. It specifies CASSPRAEHYGHTF.

The chain has TRBV25-1 and TRBJ1-2, with 9 nucleotides matching TRBD1. The trim removed 4 bases at V and 4 bases at J, leaving 7 bases unmatched. Looked up from germline, CDR1 is MGHDK and CDR2 is SYGVNS. This CDR3 is built from 15 residues. The CDR3 sequence: CASSGGTGRPYGYTF. For the CDR3, the DNA is TGTGCCAGCAGTGGTGGGACAGGGCGTCCCTATGGCTACACCTTC.

The chain employs TRBV13 and TRBJ2-3, with D possibly called TRBD1 or TRBD2 (5 bases each). V was shortened by 7 bases and J by 3 bases, with 11 bases between the two germline ends. CDR3 length equals 13 residues. CDR1 is PRHDT and CDR2 is FYEKMQ in the germline V gene (reference sequence). CDR3 coding DNA: TGTGCCAGCAAAGGATGGGGGACAGATACGCAGTATTTT. This codes for CASKGWGTDTQYF.

This clonotype was seen more than once but under ten times. CDR3 DNA sequence: TGCAGCGTGGATGGACAGGACTACGAGCAGTACTTC. Amino acids: CSVDGQDYEQYF. The rearrangement links TRBV29-1 to TRBJ2-7; TRBD1 aligns across 7 bases. Per germline, CDR1 SQVTM and CDR2 ANQGSEA. The CDR3 sequence is 12 residues long. Trimming at V came to 6 bases and at J to 3 bases, leaving 5 bases not matched to a gene.

In this sample, this clonotype turned up a few times. The CDR3 bases are TGTGCCAGCAGCCAAGACGCTAGCGGCCCCTACAATGAGCAGTTCTTC. It encodes CASSQDASGPYNEQFF. The genes are TRBV3-1 and TRBJ2-1, with TRBD2 identical over 7 bases. The CDR3 has 16 amino acids. Germline-derived CDR1 and CDR2 are LGHDT and YNNKEL (reference sequence). The junction had 4 bases not matched to a gene; V was cut back by 0 bases and J by 2 bases.

This clonotype was seen only a few times. The chain carries TRBV4-3 and TRBJ2-2; D perhaps matches TRBD2 (5 bases). This CDR3 region has 15 residues. Germline loops: CDR1 LGHNA, CDR2 YSLEER. V was shortened by 2 bases and J by 3 bases, with 10 bases between the two germline ends. CDR3 in DNA: TGCGCCAGCAGCCAACTAGCTTCCTACACCGGGGAGCTGTTTTTT. This translates into CASSQLASYTGELFF.

Many counts were recorded for this clonotype. V is TRBV4-1 and J is TRBJ2-3, with TRBD2 matching 12 bases. Unmatched junction bases numbered 6, after V lost 1 base and J lost 7 bases. Germline V gene lookup returns CDR1 MGHRA and CDR2 YSYEKL. The CDR3 has 16 residues. The CDR3 nucleotides read TGCGCCAGCAGCCAAGGACTAGCGGGAGTAGGGAATACGCAGTATTTT. Amino acid sequence: CASSQGLAGVGNTQYF.

The table lists this clonotype with a few counts. V and J are TRBV7-9 and TRBJ1-1, with 8 bases that match TRBD1. V trimming: 5 bases; J trimming: 1 base; junction bases outside the gene matches: 6. This CDR3 has 15 amino acids. CDR1 SEHNR and CDR2 FQNEAQ come from the germline V gene (reference sequence). The CDR3 sequence: CASSNAGGTNTEAFF. The CDR3 coding sequence is TGTGCCAGCAGCAATGCAGGGGGCACGAACACTGAAGCTTTCTTT.

The genes are TRBV6-4 and TRBJ2-5; D unresolved. This CDR3 region has 10 residues. Trimming shortened V by 8 bases and J by 6 bases, and 7 bases separated the two germline ends. CDR1 is MRHNA, CDR2 SNTAGT, per germline. The CDR3 here is CASVDKTQYF. CDR3 sequence (DNA): TGTGCCAGCGTAGACAAGACCCAGTACTTC.

This clonotype was seen more than once but under ten times. A much larger clonotype is one base distant, so this may be a read error. This chain joins TRBV4-3 and TRBJ2-5, with a weak D call TRBD2 (6 bases). The CDR3 runs 12 residues. Germline V gene lookup returns CDR1 LGHNA and CDR2 YSLEER. CDR3: CARSQDWGEQYF. The CDR3 region has the DNA TGCGCCAGAAGCCAAGATTGGGGGGAGCAGTACTTC.

The chain combines TRBV10-3 with TRBJ2-1, with unresolved D. V was cut by 8 bases and J by 0 bases, with 11 bases left in between. Germline loops: CDR1 ENHRY, CDR2 SYGVKD. The CDR3 is made up of 14 amino acids. In DNA form, the CDR3 reads TGTGCCATCTCCGGCAACCGCTCCTACAATGAGCAGTTCTTC. This gives the protein CAISGNRSYNEQFF.